This record concerns one TCR beta chain sequence. Its antigen remains unknown. This record belongs to a study of Ad26.COV2.S vaccination and SARS-CoV-2 variants. The CDR3 contains 14 residues. CDR1 is PRHDT, CDR2 FYEKMQ, per germline (reference sequence). Losses at the gene ends were 6 bases for V and 10 bases for J; bases not matched to a gene: 10. The treatment: about 20 received Ad26.COV2.S at low or high dose, single or two shots; 5 received placebo; per-sample allocation not given. The samples were gathered on day 63 after the first injection of vaccine or placebo. Study results and caveats: Vaccine recipients showed a spike-specific TCR breadth that was higher than in placebo recipients.

Repertoires were generated with immunoSEQ multiplex PCR, while TCRdb's copy carries only in-frame clones and drops some. The sample comprises around 380,000 clones, around nine tenths of which are singletons, and 3.5% rests with the top ten. Sample: peripheral blood, taken in a trial of Ad26.COV2.S vaccine versus placebo. This clonotype originated in a person aged 18-60 years who received the Ad26.COV2.S COVID-19 vaccine or a placebo. The chain couples TRBV13 to TRBJ1-4; 8 nucleotides agree with TRBD1. The CDR3: CASRLTGGFGKLFF. CDR3 DNA: TGTGCCAGCAGGCTTACAGGGGGTTTCGGAAAACTGTTTTTT.